One sample yielded the 13 T cell receptor beta chains listed below, sequenced in a study of cytomegalovirus exposure and HLA in healthy donors. The study ran its PCR with 60 Vbeta and 13 Jbeta primers. TCRdb's copy holds only in-frame clones and misses some; the assay was immunoSEQ multiplex PCR. The profile shows under 200,000 clones, more than 70% of them singletons. Sequenced material: PBMCs. The receptors here all came from a man in his sixties in good health and CMV-seronegative.

This clone was counted a single time. J is TRBJ2-3 and V is TRBV6-5, with 9 bases identical to TRBD1. In germline, CDR1 is MNHEY, CDR2 SVGAGI. The CDR3 is 14 amino acids. The ends lost 2 bases at V and 6 bases at J; junction bases unmatched: 3. The CDR3 DNA reads as TGTGCCAGCAGTTACAGGACAGGGGACGATACGCAGTATTTT. It specifies CASSYRTGDDTQYF.

This clone has only one observation. The V call is TRBV7-3, the J call TRBJ2-3; 9 bases agree with TRBD2. V trimming: 5 bases; J trimming: 5 bases; junction bases outside the gene matches: 5. The CDR3 totals 14 residues. Germline V gene data show CDR1 as SGHTA and CDR2 as FQGTGA. Here the CDR3 reads CASSRAGGLDTQYF. DNA for the CDR3: TGTGCCAGCAGCCGAGCGGGGGGATTAGATACGCAGTATTTT.

This chain joins TRBV5-1 and TRBJ1-1, with D tentatively TRBD1 (5 bases). The germline gives CDR1 SGHRS, CDR2 YFSETQ. Trimming removed 3 bases at V and 0 bases at J, with 12 bases between. CDR3 length: 15 amino acids. The CDR3 DNA is TGCGCCAGCAGCTCCAGGGAAAGGGTGAACACTGAAGCTTTCTTT. This codes for CASSSRERVNTEAFF.

The chain joins TRBV5-1 to TRBJ2-2; D is perhaps TRBD2 (6 bases). From germline, CDR1 is SGHRS and CDR2 YFSETQ. This CDR3 is 15 amino acids long. V gave up 4 bases and J gave up 6 bases, with 16 bases separating them. For the CDR3, the DNA is TGCGCCAGCAGCGGCGTTGCGGGGATAGCCGGGGAGCTGTTTTTT. Translated: CASSGVAGIAGELFF.

Only one count was recorded for this clone. This chain connects TRBV5-1 to TRBJ2-1; 9 positions agree with TRBD2. This CDR3 is 18 amino acids long. V shed 7 bases, J shed 0 bases, and the junction held 14 bases outside the gene matches. The germline V gene encodes CDR1 SGHRS and CDR2 YFSETQ. The CDR3 DNA reads TGCGCCAGCGGACCAAACGAGGGTAGCGGGAGCTCCTACAATGAGCAGTTCTTC. It encodes CASGPNEGSGSSYNEQFF.

The chain recombines TRBV5-1 with TRBJ2-3; TRBD2 agrees at 7 bases. Germline-derived CDR1 and CDR2 are SGHRS and YFSETQ. CDR3 size: 14 residues. Trimming cost V 1 base and J 1 base; bases outside gene matches: 0. CDR3 nucleotide sequence: TGCGCCAGCAGCTTGACTAGCGGCACAGATACGCAGTATTTT. As protein: CASSLTSGTDTQYF.

The rearrangement links TRBV7-9 to TRBJ1-6, with a possible D match to TRBD1 (6 bases). The CDR3 loop spans 15 amino acids. In germline, CDR1 is SEHNR, CDR2 FQNEAQ (reference sequence). The ends were cut back, 3 bases at V and 8 bases at J, with 14 bases in the middle. CDR3 DNA: TGTGCCAGCAGCTTTGGGACATTCCCTCATTCACCCCTCCACTTT. Amino acid sequence: CASSFGTFPHSPLHF.

This rearrangement joins TRBV6-6 to TRBJ1-3; D may be TRBD1 (6 bases). CDR3 length: 16 residues. The germline V gene has CDR1 MNHNY and CDR2 SVGAGI (reference sequence). The V end was cut by 6 bases, the J end by 2 bases, with 17 bases between. The CDR3 DNA reads TGTGCCAGCAGCCCCGCGTTGGGGGCGGCTGGAAACACCATATATTTT. This encodes CASSPALGAAGNTIYF.

Only one count was recorded for this clone. V usage is TRBV18 and J usage is TRBJ2-5; TRBD2 agrees at 7 bases. Germline V lookup: CDR1 KGHSH, CDR2 LQKENI. V gave up 3 bases and J gave up 7 bases; unmatched junction bases: 11. The CDR3 totals 15 residues. The DNA for the CDR3 is TGTGCCAGCTCACCTGGTAGCGGGCCTGGTGGGACCCAGTACTTC. Amino acid sequence: CASSPGSGPGGTQYF.

The V call is TRBV28, the J call TRBJ2-7; TRBD1 might be the D (6 bases). The CDR3 is 15 residues long. V was shortened by 6 bases and J by 3 bases, with 18 bases between the two germline ends. Germline V CDR1 and CDR2: MDHEN, SYDVKM. In nucleotides, the CDR3 is TGTGCCAGCAGACCCACCGGGACACCGGACTACGAGCAGTACTTC. This codes for CASRPTGTPDYEQYF.

The chain is built from TRBV7-6 and TRBJ1-1, with D possibly TRBD1 on 5 matching bases. Germline assignment: CDR1 SGHVS and CDR2 FNYEAQ. The CDR3 totals 14 residues. Trimming cost V 1 base and J 3 bases, with 9 bases left between them. The CDR3 sequence is CASSLVGRDTEAFF. The CDR3 DNA reads as TGTGCCAGCAGCTTAGTGGGCAGGGACACTGAAGCTTTCTTT.

There are a few counts of this clone. The CDR3 DNA reads TGCGCCAGCAGCTTGGGTGGGGGAGGGCCGCGAGATACGCAGTATTTT. Its translation is CASSLGGGGPRDTQYF. This chain uses TRBV5-1 with TRBJ2-3; TRBD2 agrees at 7 bases. CDR1 is SGHRS and CDR2 is YFSETQ in the germline V gene. J lost 5 bases, V lost 0 bases, and 9 bases had no gene match. The CDR3 length is 16 residues.

The chain links TRBV7-8 to TRBJ2-5; 10 bases map to TRBD2. Looked up from germline, CDR1 is SGHVS and CDR2 is FQNEAQ. The CDR3 loop spans 16 amino acids. With 2 bases clipped from V and 5 bases from J, the junction kept 8 bases outside the gene matches. CDR3 DNA: TGTGCCAGCAGCTTAAGAGCGGGAGGGCCGGGGGAGACCCAGTACTTC. Protein: CASSLRAGGPGETQYF.